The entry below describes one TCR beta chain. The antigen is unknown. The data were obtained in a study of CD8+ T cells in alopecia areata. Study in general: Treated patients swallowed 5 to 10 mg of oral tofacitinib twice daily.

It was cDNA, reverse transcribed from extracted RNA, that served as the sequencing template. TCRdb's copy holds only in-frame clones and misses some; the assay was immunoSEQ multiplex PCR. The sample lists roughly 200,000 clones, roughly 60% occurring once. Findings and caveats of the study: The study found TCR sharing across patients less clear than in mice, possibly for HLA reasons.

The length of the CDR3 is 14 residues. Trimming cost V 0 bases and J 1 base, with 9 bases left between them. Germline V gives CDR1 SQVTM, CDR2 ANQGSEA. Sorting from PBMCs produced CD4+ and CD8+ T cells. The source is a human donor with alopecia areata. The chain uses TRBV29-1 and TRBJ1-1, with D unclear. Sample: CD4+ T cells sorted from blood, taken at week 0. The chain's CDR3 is CSVEDSHANTEAFF. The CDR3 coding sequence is TGCAGCGTTGAAGACAGTCACGCGAACACTGAAGCTTTCTTT.